A single T cell receptor beta chain is shown here with its context. There were TCR beta CDR3 regions amplified from RNA transcripts. HTBI primers were employed in a first-round RT-PCR of the TCR CDR3. TCRdb ran MiXCR on the multiplex PCR reads and lists one entry per CDR3 protein. In the table there are roughly 280,000 distinct CDR3 sequences, about a sixth of which are singletons. This entry is derived from a study of T cells in Graves' hyperthyroidism and ophthalmopathy. Patients with uncontrolled infections, other autoimmune diseases, pregnancy or lactation were excluded. Out of 8.5 to 10 ml of fresh peripheral blood came the PBMCs. The sequence derives from a woman in her sixties or seventies with Graves' ophthalmopathy. The sample comprised blood.

CDR3 nucleotides: TGTGCCAGCAGCCAAGTTGAAAGGGACACCGGGGAGCTGTTTTTT. It encodes CASSQVERDTGELFF. V gene TRBV4-2 combines with J gene TRBJ2-2; no clear D. CDR1 is LGHNA and CDR2 is YNFKEQ in the germline V gene. The CDR3 covers 15 residues. V shed 1 base and J shed 3 bases, with 9 bases lying between them.